This T cell receptor (beta chain) was profiled in a study of regulatory T cells in long-lasting Graves disease. For the study at large: Persistence in Graves' disease denoted antithyroid drug use beyond 5 years alongside positive TSH receptor antibodies. Study results and caveats: Authors noted too few samples as a limitation. Persistent Graves' patients showed reduced TCR diversity versus newly diagnosed patients.

CDR1 is LGHDT and CDR2 is YNNKEL in the germline V gene (reference sequence). This CDR3 has 11 amino acids. V lost 4 bases and J 10 bases, leaving 8 bases between the germline ends. The time point: persistent/refractory GD, antithyroid drugs over 5 years with positive TRAb. PBMCs provided the RNA from which the TCR library was made. According to the study, TCR beta libraries were built with iRepertoire HTBI primers and CDR3-region Arm-PCR. TCRdb processed the multiplex PCR reads anew with MiXCR; each CDR3 protein has one entry. The data hold around 500,000 distinct CDR3 sequences, with less than 25% observed a single time. Concerning this clonotype: The antigen remains unidentified.

Source: peripheral blood mononuclear cells (PBMCs), taken when the disease was refractory, from a patient treated with antithyroid drugs. This chain connects TRBV3-1 to TRBJ2-1, with D hard to call. This clonotype originated in a female donor with Graves disease. CDR3: CASSLESEQFF. The CDR3 DNA reads as TGTGCCAGCAGCCTCGAGAGCGAGCAGTTCTTC.